This T cell receptor beta chain was obtained from a study of T cell repertoires in cytomegalovirus infection. This clonotype has more than one count but fewer than ten. The CDR3 runs to 14 residues. Germline CDR1 reads SGHAT; CDR2 reads FQNNGV. V was clipped by 5 bases and J by 7 bases; unmatched bases: 8. TCRdb reprocessed the reads via MiXCR and lists one record per CDR3 protein. The top ten clones hold about 4.6% of a sample with approximately 190,000 distinct CDR3 sequences, less than 9.5% of them seen once. The sample comprised PBMCs. This TCR was recovered from a human donor in good health (CMV status not recorded). Some clones in this sample may be carry-over from other donors' samples. This sequence joins TRBV11-2 and TRBJ1-5; TRBD1 matches at 7 bases. CDR3 protein: CASSVSRGNQPQHF. CDR3 DNA sequence: TGTGCCAGCAGCGTTAGCAGGGGGAACCAGCCCCAGCATTTT.